This T cell receptor (beta chain) was captured in a study of blood T cell repertoires in COVID-19. Study-level information: The United States, Italy and Spain were the sources of the acute and convalescent COVID-19 samples.

Sequencing used immunoSEQ multiplex PCR; TCRdb keeps in-frame clones, though not all of them. The repertoire holds 310,000 or so clones, with roughly 87% as singletons. The CDR3 contains 21 residues. With V trimmed by 2 bases and J by 1 base, 14 bases remained unmatched. The V gene's germline CDR1 is LGHDT and CDR2 YNNKEL (reference sequence). Participants were aged 18 to 89 years, lived in 20 to 30 US areas, and enrolled virtually. Grouping used clinical history reported by participants in a survey and questionnaire. The clonotype comes from a woman in her forties who had recovered from COVID-19. Material for sequencing was PBMCs or T cells enriched from blood (not recorded which). The chain employs TRBV3-1 (or the pseudogene TRBV3-2) and TRBJ2-2; TRBD2 matches 12 bases. The CDR3 spells CASSQRSLAGGPAGNTGELFF. The CDR3 DNA is TGTGCCAGCAGCCAACGTTCCCTAGCGGGAGGGCCCGCTGGGAACACCGGGGAGCTGTTTTTT.